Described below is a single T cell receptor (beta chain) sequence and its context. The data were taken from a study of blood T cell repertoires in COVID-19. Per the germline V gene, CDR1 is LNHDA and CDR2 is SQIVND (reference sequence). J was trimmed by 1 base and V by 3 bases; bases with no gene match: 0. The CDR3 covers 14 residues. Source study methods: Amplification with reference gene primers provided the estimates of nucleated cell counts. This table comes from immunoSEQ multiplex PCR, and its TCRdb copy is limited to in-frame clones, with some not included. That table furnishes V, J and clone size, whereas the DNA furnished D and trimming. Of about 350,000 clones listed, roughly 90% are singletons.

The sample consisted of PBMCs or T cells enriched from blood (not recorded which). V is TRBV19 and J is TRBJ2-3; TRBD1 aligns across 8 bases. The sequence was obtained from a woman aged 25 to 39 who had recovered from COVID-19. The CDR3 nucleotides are TGTGCCAGTAGTATGGACAGGGGCACAGATACGCAGTATTTT. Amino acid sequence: CASSMDRGTDTQYF. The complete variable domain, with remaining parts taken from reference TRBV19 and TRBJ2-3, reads DGGITQSPKYLFRKEGQNVTLSCEQNLNHDAMYWYRQDPGQGLRLIYYSQIVNDFQKGDIAEGYSVSREKKESFPLTVTSAQKNPTAFYLCASSMDRGTDTQYFGPGTRLTVL.